These T cell receptor beta chains were read from a single sample in a study of blood T cell repertoires in COVID-19. Clones were sequenced by immunoSEQ multiplex PCR, and TCRdb holds only the in-frame ones, with some missing. Of under 200,000 clones in the sample, 88% are singletons; the top ten hold approximately 6%. The specimen sequenced was peripheral blood. The receptors originated from a man between 40 and 49 years old with active or convalescent COVID-19. CDR3s include the opening cysteine and the closing phenylalanine or tryptophan. A D gene is named only where the DNA matches it firmly. The listing skips clone size in some rows; elsewhere it reads once, few, many or a size class.

V: TRBV28
D: -
J: TRBJ1-1
size: -
DNA: TGTGCCAGCAGTTTAAACAGGGTCTTGCGCACTGAAGCTTTCTTT
CDR3: CASSLNRVLRTEAFF

V: TRBV28
D: TRBD1
J: TRBJ2-1
size: -
DNA: TGTGCCAGCACCATGGCCGGGACAGCCTCCTACAATGAGCAGTTCTTC
CDR3: CASTMAGTASYNEQFF

V: TRBV5-1
D: TRBD1
J: TRBJ2-7
size: -
DNA: TGCGCCAGCAGCTCAGATCAACCAGGGGGTGGCGAGCAGTACTTC
CDR3: CASSSDQPGGGEQYF

V: TRBV27
D: TRBD1
J: TRBJ1-4
size: once
DNA: TGTGCCAGCAGTTTGACCGGGACAGGATCAGAAAAACTGTTTTTT
CDR3: CASSLTGTGSEKLFF

V: TRBV5-6
D: -
J: TRBJ1-6
size: -
DNA: TGTGCCAGCAGTTTTACACAGGGCTCTGGTAATTCACCCCTCCACTTT
CDR3: CASSFTQGSGNSPLHF

V: TRBV3-1/TRBV3-2
D: TRBD1
J: TRBJ1-1
size: -
DNA: TGTGCCAGCAGCCCCGGGACAGGCCTGGGCACTGAAGCTTTCTTT
CDR3: CASSPGTGLGTEAFF

V: TRBV19
D: -
J: TRBJ1-1
size: -
DNA: TGTGCCAGCTGGGGACATGAGAACACTGAAGCTTTCTTT
CDR3: CASWGHENTEAFF

V: TRBV3-1/TRBV3-2
D: -
J: TRBJ2-4
size: -
DNA: TGTGCCAGCAGCCAGATTACGGGGATAAACATTCAGTACTTC
CDR3: CASSQITGINIQYF

V: TRBV6-5
D: TRBD1
J: TRBJ1-6
size: once
DNA: TGTGCCAGCAGTAAACGGACAGGGTTTTCACCCCTCCACTTT
CDR3: CASSKRTGFSPLHF

V: TRBV7-9
D: TRBD1
J: TRBJ2-3
size: -
DNA: TGTGCCAGCAGCCCACCCGGGACAGGGGGGGCAGATACGCAGTATTTT
CDR3: CASSPPGTGGADTQYF

V: TRBV19
D: TRBD2
J: TRBJ2-7
size: -
DNA: TGTGCCAGTAGTATGGGCACTAGCGGCTTCTACGAGCAGTACTTC
CDR3: CASSMGTSGFYEQYF

V: TRBV18
D: -
J: TRBJ2-7
size: -
DNA: TGTGCCAGCTCACAGACCAGGGCACTCAGCCTTGACGAGCAGTACTTC
CDR3: CASSQTRALSLDEQYF

V: TRBV11-2
D: TRBD2
J: TRBJ2-3
size: -
DNA: TGTGCCAGCAGCCGTCGGAGGCGGGGGAGCACAGATACGCAGTATTTT
CDR3: CASSRRRRGSTDTQYF

V: TRBV27
D: -
J: TRBJ2-7
size: -
DNA: TGTGCCAGCCGTCACTCGAACAGGCCCTACGAGCAGTACTTC
CDR3: CASRHSNRPYEQYF

V: TRBV9
D: TRBD2
J: TRBJ2-7
size: once
DNA: TGTGCCAGCAGCCCTTGGGGGGGGGAGCAGTACTTC
CDR3: CASSPWGGEQYF

V: TRBV11-3
D: TRBD1
J: TRBJ1-2
size: -
DNA: TGTGCCAGCAGCCGCGGACAGGGAGATAACTATGGCTACACCTTC
CDR3: CASSRGQGDNYGYTF

V: TRBV5-6
D: -
J: TRBJ2-7
size: -
DNA: TGTGCCAGCAGCTTGGTAGGGAGCTCCTACGAGCAGTACTTC
CDR3: CASSLVGSSYEQYF

V: TRBV5-4
D: TRBD1
J: TRBJ2-7
size: -
DNA: TGTGCCAGCAGCAGGGGACAGGCGCTAACTTCCTACGAGCAGTACTTC
CDR3: CASSRGQALTSYEQYF

V: TRBV18
D: -
J: TRBJ2-5
size: -
DNA: TGTGCCAGCTCACCATCGTTTCTGTTGGAGGAACAGCAAGAGACCCAGTACTTC
CDR3: CASSPSFLLEEQQETQYF

V: TRBV6-5
D: TRBD1
J: TRBJ1-2
size: -
DNA: TGTGCCAGCAGTCGGACAGGGCTTGGCTACACCTTC
CDR3: CASSRTGLGYTF

V: TRBV6-5
D: -
J: TRBJ2-3
size: -
DNA: TGTGCCAGCAGACAAGAAGGCACAGATACGCAGTATTTT
CDR3: CASRQEGTDTQYF

V: TRBV7-9
D: TRBD1
J: TRBJ2-5
size: -
DNA: TGTGCCAGCAGCTCGACAGGGAACAAAGAGACCCAGTACTTC
CDR3: CASSSTGNKETQYF

V: TRBV3-1/TRBV3-2
D: TRBD2
J: TRBJ2-7
size: -
DNA: TGTGCCAGCAGCCAACTAATAGCGGGTCTTTCGGTCGAGCAGTACTTC
CDR3: CASSQLIAGLSVEQYF

V: TRBV28
D: -
J: TRBJ1-5
size: few
DNA: TGTGCCAGCAGGGGGGGGAGCAATCAGCCCCAGCATTTT
CDR3: CASRGGSNQPQHF

V: TRBV2
D: -
J: TRBJ2-1
size: once
DNA: TGTGCCAGCAGTGCGACTACGGTAAAATACAATGAGCAGTTCTTC
CDR3: CASSATTVKYNEQFF

V: TRBV19
D: TRBD1
J: TRBJ1-5
size: -
DNA: TGTGCCAGTAGTAGCGCCGGGACAGGGGCCCAGCCCCAGCATTTT
CDR3: CASSSAGTGAQPQHF

V: TRBV5-4
D: TRBD2
J: TRBJ2-2
size: -
DNA: TGTGCCAGCAGCTTGGGCGGGAGGGCCTCTACCGGGGAGCTGTTTTTT
CDR3: CASSLGGRASTGELFF

V: TRBV7-2
D: -
J: TRBJ1-5
size: once
DNA: TGTGCCAGCAGCTTAAGGGGGATGGGTCAGCCCCAGCATTTT
CDR3: CASSLRGMGQPQHF

V: TRBV6-4
D: -
J: TRBJ2-1
size: once
DNA: TGTGCCAGCAGTGGCCAGATCGGGGGCAATGAGCAGTTCTTC
CDR3: CASSGQIGGNEQFF

V: TRBV4-3
D: -
J: TRBJ2-3
size: -
DNA: TGCGCCAGCAGCCAAGATTGGTCAGGGGTCACAGATACGCAGTATTTT
CDR3: CASSQDWSGVTDTQYF

V: TRBV19
D: TRBD1
J: TRBJ2-2
size: -
DNA: TGTGCCAGTACCCCTGCCCGACAGGGAAACACCGGGGAGCTGTTTTTT
CDR3: CASTPARQGNTGELFF

V: TRBV5-4
D: TRBD1
J: TRBJ1-1
size: once
DNA: TGTGCCAGCAGCGGCATACGACAGGGGACTGAAGCTTTCTTT
CDR3: CASSGIRQGTEAFF

V: TRBV7-2
D: TRBD2
J: TRBJ2-3
size: -
DNA: TGTGCCAGCAGCCCCCAAGCGGGAGGAATCGGTGATACGCAGTATTTT
CDR3: CASSPQAGGIGDTQYF

V: TRBV4-3
D: -
J: TRBJ2-5
size: -
DNA: TGCGCCAGCAGCCAAGATATAGTAGAGACCCAGTACTTC
CDR3: CASSQDIVETQYF

V: TRBV18
D: -
J: TRBJ2-7
size: -
DNA: TGTGCCAGCTCACCATCCACAGGCAGCTACGAGCAGTACTTC
CDR3: CASSPSTGSYEQYF

V: TRBV29-1
D: TRBD1
J: TRBJ1-4
size: -
DNA: TGCAGCGCCGGGACAGGGGCAACTAATGAAAAACTGTTTTTT
CDR3: CSAGTGATNEKLFF

V: TRBV5-4
D: TRBD2
J: TRBJ2-5
size: -
DNA: TGTGCCAGCAGCTGGGGACTAGCGGGAGAGACCCAGTACTTC
CDR3: CASSWGLAGETQYF

V: TRBV11-2
D: -
J: TRBJ1-4
size: once
DNA: TGTGCCAGCAGCGAAAAACAGGGCCTCGTGGAAAAACTGTTTTTT
CDR3: CASSEKQGLVEKLFF

V: TRBV3-1/TRBV3-2
D: TRBD1
J: TRBJ2-7
size: -
DNA: TGTGCCAGCAGCCATTCGCAGGGGGCAGATGAGCAGTACTTC
CDR3: CASSHSQGADEQYF

V: TRBV18
D: -
J: TRBJ1-1
size: -
DNA: TGTGCCAGCTCACCTTCCGGCGCAGGGGTAAACACTGAAGCTTTCTTT
CDR3: CASSPSGAGVNTEAFF

V: TRBV27
D: -
J: TRBJ1-6
size: few
DNA: TGTGCCAGCACCACATCTCGTGGTTCACCCCTCCACTTT
CDR3: CASTTSRGSPLHF

V: TRBV6-5
D: TRBD1
J: TRBJ1-1
size: -
DNA: TGTGCCAGCAGACCGGGACAGGGAACTGAAGCTTTCTTT
CDR3: CASRPGQGTEAFF

V: TRBV2
D: -
J: TRBJ2-6
size: once
DNA: TGTGCCAGCAGTCGCGACAGCAGCGGGGCCAACGTCCTGACTTTC
CDR3: CASSRDSSGANVLTF

V: TRBV27
D: -
J: TRBJ1-2
size: -
DNA: TGTGCCAGCAGTTTAAGGGGTAACGGCTACACCTTC
CDR3: CASSLRGNGYTF

V: TRBV11-2
D: -
J: TRBJ2-2
size: -
DNA: TGTGCCAGCAGCTTACCTTTCAACACCGGGGAGCTGTTTTTT
CDR3: CASSLPFNTGELFF

V: TRBV7-2
D: -
J: TRBJ1-1
size: -
DNA: TGTGCCAGCAGCTTCACCCCACGGGACACTGAAGCTTTCTTT
CDR3: CASSFTPRDTEAFF